A single sample is the source of the 19 T cell receptor beta chains below, sequenced in a study of siplizumab effects on memory and regulatory T cells. Generated by immunoSEQ multiplex PCR, the TCRdb table keeps only in-frame clones and is missing some. The sample has about 85,000 clones, 95% seen once. The sample comprised CD8+ T cells sorted from blood. Every receptor here comes from a human donor in good health.

V and J are TRBV6-5 and TRBJ1-1, with D hard to call. CDR1 MNHEY and CDR2 SVGAGI come from the germline V gene. The CDR3 contains 14 residues. V lost 5 bases to trimming and J lost 8 bases, with 18 bases between them. CDR3 sequence: CASSERIQQEEAFF. The CDR3 region has the DNA TGTGCCAGCAGTGAACGGATTCAGCAAGAGGAAGCTTTCTTT.

The genes are TRBV5-1 and TRBJ2-7; 11 positions match TRBD2. With V trimmed by 3 bases and J by 6 bases, 20 bases remained unmatched. The CDR3 length is 19 residues. Germline CDR1 SGHRS, CDR2 YFSETQ. For the CDR3, the DNA is TGCGCCAGCAGCTCGCCACTAGCGGGAGCGGACGTTCCCGGCTTCGAGCAGTACTTC. Protein product: CASSSPLAGADVPGFEQYF.

V and J are TRBV5-1 and TRBJ2-7; 12 positions agree with TRBD2. From germline, CDR1 is SGHRS and CDR2 YFSETQ. This CDR3 has 18 residues. Unmatched junction bases numbered 14, after V lost 4 bases and J lost 3 bases. Here the CDR3 reads CASSGRGTSGYSIYEQYF. The CDR3 DNA reads as TGCGCCAGCAGCGGTAGGGGGACTAGCGGGTATAGCATCTACGAGCAGTACTTC.

This clone was recorded only once. The gene calls are TRBV7-9 and TRBJ2-7; maybe TRBD1 (5 bases). The germline V and J ends were trimmed by 5 bases and 3 bases, with 11 bases remaining between them. This CDR3 comprises 13 residues. Looked up from germline, CDR1 is SEHNR and CDR2 is FQNEAQ (reference sequence). CDR3 nucleotides: TGTGCCAGCAGCGTGGGCAGGGACTACGAGCAGTACTTC. It is translated as CASSVGRDYEQYF. Full variable domain (rest looked up from reference TRBV7-9 and TRBJ2-7): DTGVSQNPRHKITKRGQNVTFRCDPISEHNRLYWYRQTLGQGPEFLTYFQNEAQLEKSRLLSDRFSAERPKGSFSTLEIQRTEQGDSAMYLCASSVGRDYEQYFGPGTRLTVT.

The V gene is TRBV11-2, the J gene TRBJ2-3, with 11 bases that match TRBD2. Germline loops: CDR1 SGHAT, CDR2 FQNNGV. This CDR3 contains 19 residues. The V gene end was trimmed by 6 bases and the J gene end by 4 bases; junction bases not matched to a gene: 18. The CDR3 DNA is TGTGCCAGCAGGGAGGGGACCGGGACTAGCGGTGTCTTTCCAGATACGCAGTATTTT. It encodes CASREGTGTSGVFPDTQYF.

The rearrangement links TRBV4-1 to TRBJ2-2; D might be TRBD2 (6 bases). V was cut by 3 bases and J by 6 bases, with 8 bases left in between. The CDR3 consists of 13 residues. Germline lookup yields CDR1 MGHRA and CDR2 YSYEKL. As DNA, the CDR3 is TGCGCCAGCAGCCACGGAGGGGCCGGGGAGCTGTTTTTT. Translating it yields CASSHGGAGELFF.

The rearrangement uses TRBV9 and TRBJ1-2; perhaps TRBD1 as D (5 bases). The CDR3 spans 12 residues. V shed 6 bases and J shed 8 bases, with 14 bases lying between them. Germline V lookup: CDR1 SGDLS, CDR2 YYNGEE. CDR3 nucleotide sequence: TGTGCCAGCACCTCAGATAGGGGCGGCTACACCTTC. Translated: CASTSDRGGYTF.

This rearrangement joins TRBV27 to TRBJ2-7; 15 bases are shared with TRBD2. Looked up from germline, CDR1 is MNHEY and CDR2 is SMNVEV (reference sequence). The CDR3 contains 16 residues. V gave up 0 bases and J gave up 4 bases; unmatched junction bases: 1. Here the CDR3 reads CASSLSGLAGGYEQYF. CDR3 in DNA: TGTGCCAGCAGTTTATCCGGACTAGCGGGAGGGTACGAGCAGTACTTC.

The rearrangement joins TRBV27 to TRBJ1-2; D unclear. From germline, CDR1 is MNHEY and CDR2 SMNVEV (reference sequence). This CDR3 region has 13 residues. Deletions cut 3 bases from V and 5 bases from J, with 10 bases between. For the CDR3, the DNA is TGTGCCAGCAGTTTTACAGCCCAATATGGCTACACCTTC. Translating it yields CASSFTAQYGYTF.

The chain joins TRBV7-3 to TRBJ2-3; TRBD2 matches at 8 bases. CDR3 size: 15 residues. After removal of 5 bases from V and 2 bases from J, the junction contained 6 bases not matched to a gene. From germline, CDR1 is SGHTA and CDR2 FQGTGA. The CDR3 spells CASSPGGGPTDTQYF. DNA for the CDR3: TGTGCCAGCAGCCCCGGGGGGGGCCCCACAGATACGCAGTATTTT.

CDR3 coding DNA: TGTGCCAGCAGCTTGTACCCACAAACTGGCACAGATACGCAGTATTTT. This sequence encodes CASSLYPQTGTDTQYF. The chain carries TRBV5-4 and TRBJ2-3, with unresolved D. Trimming took 1 base from V and 1 from J, leaving 13 bases between them. The CDR3 spans 16 residues. The germline CDR1 and CDR2 sequences are SGHNT and YYREEE (reference sequence).

The V gene is TRBV6-5, the J gene TRBJ1-2; D gene uncertain. The CDR3 has 14 amino acids. Germline V gene sequence: CDR1 MNHEY, CDR2 SVGAGI. V was trimmed by 0 bases and J by 2 bases, leaving 7 bases between them. The CDR3 DNA follows: TGTGCCAGCAGTTACTCCACCTCCAACTATGGCTACACCTTC. It encodes CASSYSTSNYGYTF.

The V and J genes are TRBV7-6 and TRBJ2-2, with D unresolved. The CDR3 has 15 amino acids. V lost 1 base to trimming and J lost 0 bases, with 6 bases between them. Germline V gives CDR1 SGHVS, CDR2 FNYEAQ. CDR3 region: CASSLGRANTGELFF. As DNA, the CDR3 is TGTGCCAGCAGCTTAGGTCGGGCGAACACCGGGGAGCTGTTTTTT.

This clone was observed a single time. J is TRBJ2-5 and V is TRBV10-3; TRBD1 might be the D (5 bases). V was shortened by 3 bases and J by 5 bases, with 10 bases between the two germline ends. Germline lookup yields CDR1 ENHRY and CDR2 SYGVKD. CDR3 size: 13 residues. CDR3: CAISDRAEETQYF. The CDR3 DNA is TGTGCCATCAGTGACAGGGCAGAGGAGACCCAGTACTTC.

The chain couples TRBV2 to TRBJ2-7; D call uncertain. This CDR3 is built from 13 residues. In germline, CDR1 is SNHLY, CDR2 FYNNEI. Trimming shortened V by 3 bases and J by 1 base, and 7 bases separated the two germline ends. The CDR3 DNA reads as TGTGCCAGCAGTGATCTGGTATCCTACGAGCAGTACTTC. Translation: CASSDLVSYEQYF.

The chain carries TRBV6-1 and TRBJ2-3; tentative D call: TRBD2 (5 bases). Trimming took off 4 bases at V and 2 bases at J, with 13 bases between the two ends. Looked up from germline, CDR1 is MNHNS and CDR2 is SASEGT. CDR3 length: 15 amino acids. CDR3 bases: TGTGCCAGCAGTGCAACAAGCGGATACACAGATACGCAGTATTTT. It translates to CASSATSGYTDTQYF.

This rearrangement joins TRBV7-8 to TRBJ2-7, with TRBD2 matching 11 bases. The CDR3 extends over 16 amino acids. Germline V gives CDR1 SGHVS, CDR2 FQNEAQ. J was trimmed by 5 bases and V by 5 bases; bases with no gene match: 11. Here the CDR3 reads CASSPLLAGAPHEQYF. CDR3 nucleotides: TGTGCCAGCAGCCCCCTACTAGCGGGAGCTCCCCACGAGCAGTACTTC. Filled out from reference TRBV7-8 and TRBJ2-7, the complete variable domain reads GAGVSQSPRYKVAKRGQDVALRCDPISGHVSLFWYQQALGQGPEFLTYFQNEAQLDKSGLPSDRFFAERPEGSVSTLKIQRTQQEDSAVYLCASSPLLAGAPHEQYFGPGTRLTVT.

The rearrangement links TRBV19 to TRBJ2-7, with D uncertain. Trimming took 5 bases from V and 6 from J, leaving 26 bases between them. There are 17 residues in the CDR3. Looked up from germline, CDR1 is LNHDA and CDR2 is SQIVND (reference sequence). In DNA form, the CDR3 reads TGTGCCAGTAGTGTAACGTTCTGGGCAGACGCGCCCTCCGAGCAGTACTTC. It encodes CASSVTFWADAPSEQYF.

The V and J genes are TRBV2 and TRBJ2-2; no definite D call. The CDR3 extends over 12 amino acids. Trimming left V 5 bases short and J 7 bases short, with 8 bases between. Germline CDR1 and CDR2: SNHLY and FYNNEI. The CDR3 DNA is TGTGCCAGCAGTCATAATGGCGGGGAGCTGTTTTTT. This translates into CASSHNGGELFF.